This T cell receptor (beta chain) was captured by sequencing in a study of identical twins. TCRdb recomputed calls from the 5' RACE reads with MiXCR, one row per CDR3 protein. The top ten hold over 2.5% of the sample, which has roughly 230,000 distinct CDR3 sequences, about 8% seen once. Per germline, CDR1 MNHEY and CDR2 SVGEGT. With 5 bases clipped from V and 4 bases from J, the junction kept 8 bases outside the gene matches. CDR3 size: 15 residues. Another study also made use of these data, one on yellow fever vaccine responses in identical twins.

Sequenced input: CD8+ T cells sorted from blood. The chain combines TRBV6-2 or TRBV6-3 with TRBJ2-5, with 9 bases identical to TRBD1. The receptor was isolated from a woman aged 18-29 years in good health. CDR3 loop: CASSHTGGAGETQYF. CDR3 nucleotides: TGTGCCAGCAGTCACACAGGGGGCGCAGGAGAGACCCAGTACTTC.